This TCR beta chain was recovered during a study of CXCR3-negative and CXCR3-positive naive CD8 T cells. The study, taken as a whole, reports: A higher hydrophobicity marked the TRB CDR3s of CXCR3-positive naive cells versus CXCR3-negative naive cells. TCR interaction strength was inferred from TRB CDR3 physicochemistry, as CD5 matched across naive subsets. Naive CXCR3-negative cells resembled naive CXCR3-positive cells in TRBV-TRBJ usage; memory cells differed. Each naive subset displayed comparably high diversity, whereas memory CD8+ cells displayed much lower diversity.

UMI labels and 5' RACE were used to prepare the TRB cDNA libraries. TCRdb reanalyzed the 5' RACE reads and collapses them to one entry per CDR3 protein, without DNA. The sample data list around 120,000 distinct CDR3 sequences. CDR1 MDHEN and CDR2 SYDVKM come from the germline V gene. The CDR3 sequence is 15 residues long. With respect to this clonotype: The antigen remains undetermined.

This TCR derives from a human donor in good health. Some clones in this sample may be carry-over from other donors' samples. The genes are TRBV28 and TRBJ2-7; TCRdb picks TRBD2, but there is no DNA to check that call. The sequencing sample was made of naive CXCR3+ CD8+ T cells from blood. Subset noted: CD45RO-CCR7+CD27+CD95- naive CD8+ T cells expressing CXCR3 (TNR3+). Here the CDR3 reads CASSLGLAGAGEQYF.